Reported below is one T cell receptor beta chain. Compared with germline, one end of the junction differs, possibly owing to a read error. This specimen comes from a study of naive and memory T cell subsets. Treatment noted: skin biopsy from PPD injection site in Mantoux-positive individual. The library had UMIs added by 3' ligation of an oligonucleotide to TCR cDNA. The SP2 primer and nested alpha and beta constant region primers amplified ligated cDNA in four rounds. TCRdb reanalysed the UMI-ligation and nested PCR reads using MiXCR and keeps one entry per CDR3 protein. The table includes about 30,000 distinct CDR3 sequences, 6.7% detected once. CDR3 length: 15 residues. Germline V CDR1 and CDR2: SEHNR, FQNEAQ (reference sequence).

Specimen: skin, collected from a tuberculin skin test site. This chain uses TRBV7-9 with TRBJ1-2; D is perhaps TRBD1 (6 bases). The sequence was collected from an adult in good health. CDR3 DNA sequence: TGCGCCAGCAGCCCTCCGGTCTGGACAGTCTATGGCGACACCTTC. Protein sequence: CASSPPVWTVYGDTF.